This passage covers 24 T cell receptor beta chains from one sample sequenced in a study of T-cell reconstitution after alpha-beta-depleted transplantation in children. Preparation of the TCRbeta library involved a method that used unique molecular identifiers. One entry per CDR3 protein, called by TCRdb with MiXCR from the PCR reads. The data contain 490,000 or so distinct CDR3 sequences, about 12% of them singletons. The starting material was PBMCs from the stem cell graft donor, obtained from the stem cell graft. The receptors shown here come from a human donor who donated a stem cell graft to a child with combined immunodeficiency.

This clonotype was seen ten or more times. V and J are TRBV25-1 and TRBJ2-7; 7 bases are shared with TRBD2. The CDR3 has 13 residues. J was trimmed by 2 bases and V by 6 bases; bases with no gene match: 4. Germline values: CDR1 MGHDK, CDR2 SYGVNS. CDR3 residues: CASRGGRTYEQYF. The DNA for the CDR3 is TGTGCCAGCAGGGGGGGGAGGACCTACGAGCAGTACTTC.

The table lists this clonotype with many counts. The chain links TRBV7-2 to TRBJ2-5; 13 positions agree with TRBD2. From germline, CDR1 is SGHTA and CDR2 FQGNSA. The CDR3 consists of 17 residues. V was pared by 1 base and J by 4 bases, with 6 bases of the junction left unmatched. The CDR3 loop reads CASSLGLAGGSSETQYF. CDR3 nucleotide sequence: TGTGCCAGCAGCTTAGGACTAGCGGGAGGATCATCAGAGACCCAGTACTTC.

As DNA, the CDR3 is TGTGCCACCTTAGACCCCTTAGATGCAAGCACAGATACGCAGTATTTT. Protein product: CATLDPLDASTDTQYF. The chain carries TRBV15 and TRBJ2-3; D not certain. The V gene lost 8 bases and the J gene lost 0 bases, with 18 bases spanning the gap. The V gene's germline CDR1 is LNHNV and CDR2 YYDKDF (reference sequence). CDR3 length equals 16 residues.

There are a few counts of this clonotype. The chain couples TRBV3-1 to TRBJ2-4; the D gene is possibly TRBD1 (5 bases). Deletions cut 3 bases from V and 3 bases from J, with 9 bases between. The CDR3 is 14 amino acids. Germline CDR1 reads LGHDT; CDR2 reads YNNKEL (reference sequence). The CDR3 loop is CASSHQDNKNIQYF. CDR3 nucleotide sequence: TGTGCCAGCAGCCACCAGGACAACAAAAACATTCAGTACTTC.

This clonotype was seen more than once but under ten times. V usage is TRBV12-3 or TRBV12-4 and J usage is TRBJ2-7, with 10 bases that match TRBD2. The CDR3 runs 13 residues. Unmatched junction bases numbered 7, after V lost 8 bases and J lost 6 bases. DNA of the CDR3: TGTGCCAGCGGCCCGGGACTAGCGAGCGAGCAGTACTTC. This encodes CASGPGLASEQYF.

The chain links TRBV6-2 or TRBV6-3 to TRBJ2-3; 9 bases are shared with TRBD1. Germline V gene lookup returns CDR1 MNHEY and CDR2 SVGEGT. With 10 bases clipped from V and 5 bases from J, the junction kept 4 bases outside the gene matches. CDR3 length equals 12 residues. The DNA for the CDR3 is TGTGCCACTTGGGACAGGGTAGATACGCAGTATTTT. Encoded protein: CATWDRVDTQYF.

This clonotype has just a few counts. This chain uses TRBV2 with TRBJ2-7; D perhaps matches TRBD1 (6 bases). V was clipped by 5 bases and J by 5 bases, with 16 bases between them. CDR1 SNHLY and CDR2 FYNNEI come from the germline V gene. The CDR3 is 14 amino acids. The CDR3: CASSKTGSSDEQYF. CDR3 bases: TGTGCCAGCAGTAAAACAGGGAGTAGCGACGAGCAGTACTTC.

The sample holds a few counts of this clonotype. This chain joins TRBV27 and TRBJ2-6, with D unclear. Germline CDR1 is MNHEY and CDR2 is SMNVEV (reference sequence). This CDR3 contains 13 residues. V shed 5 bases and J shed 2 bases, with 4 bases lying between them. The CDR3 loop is CASSRPGANVLTF. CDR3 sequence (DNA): TGTGCCAGCAGTCGACCTGGGGCCAACGTCCTGACTTTC.

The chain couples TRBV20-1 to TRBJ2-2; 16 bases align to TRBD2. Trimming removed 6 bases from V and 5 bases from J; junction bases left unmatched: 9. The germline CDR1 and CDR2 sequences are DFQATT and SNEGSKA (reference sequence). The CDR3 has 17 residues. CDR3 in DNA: TGCAGTGCAGGGACTAGCGGGAGGGCCCTTAGGACCGGGGAGCTGTTTTTT. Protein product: CSAGTSGRALRTGELFF.

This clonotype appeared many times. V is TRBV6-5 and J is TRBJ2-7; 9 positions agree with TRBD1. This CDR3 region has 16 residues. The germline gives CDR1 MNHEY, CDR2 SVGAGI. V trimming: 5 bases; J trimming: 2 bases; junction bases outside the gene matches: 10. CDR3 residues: CASSRGQGRFPYEQYF. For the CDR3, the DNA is TGTGCCAGCAGTCGGGGACAGGGTCGGTTCCCCTACGAGCAGTACTTC.

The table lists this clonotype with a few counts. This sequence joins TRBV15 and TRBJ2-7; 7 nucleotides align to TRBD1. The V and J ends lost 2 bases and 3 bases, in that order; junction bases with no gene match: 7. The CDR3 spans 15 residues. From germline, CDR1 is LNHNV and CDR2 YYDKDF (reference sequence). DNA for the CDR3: TGTGCCACCAGCAGATACGGACAGGAGAGCTACGAGCAGTACTTC. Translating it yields CATSRYGQESYEQYF.

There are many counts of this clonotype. DNA for the CDR3: TGCAGCGTTGAAGTCAGGGACCCCCCAACCCAGTACTTC. Residues: CSVEVRDPPTQYF. The gene calls are TRBV29-1 and TRBJ2-5; TRBD1 or TRBD2 may be the D gene (5 bases each). The CDR3 spans 13 residues. The germline CDR1 and CDR2 sequences are SQVTM and ANQGSEA. Trimming removed 1 base at V and 8 bases at J, with 14 bases between.

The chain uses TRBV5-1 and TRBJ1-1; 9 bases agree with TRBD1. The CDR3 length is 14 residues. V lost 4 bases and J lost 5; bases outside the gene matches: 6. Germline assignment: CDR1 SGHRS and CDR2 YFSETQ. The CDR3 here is CASSLQGAQTEAFF. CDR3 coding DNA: TGCGCCAGCAGCCTACAGGGGGCGCAAACTGAAGCTTTCTTT.

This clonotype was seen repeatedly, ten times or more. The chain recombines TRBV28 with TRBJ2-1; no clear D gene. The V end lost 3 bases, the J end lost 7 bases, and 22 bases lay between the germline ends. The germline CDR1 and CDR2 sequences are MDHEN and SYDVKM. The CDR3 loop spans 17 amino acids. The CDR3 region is CASSFTPYSVIRNEQFF. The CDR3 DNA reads TGTGCCAGCAGTTTTACTCCCTACAGTGTCATACGGAATGAGCAGTTCTTC.

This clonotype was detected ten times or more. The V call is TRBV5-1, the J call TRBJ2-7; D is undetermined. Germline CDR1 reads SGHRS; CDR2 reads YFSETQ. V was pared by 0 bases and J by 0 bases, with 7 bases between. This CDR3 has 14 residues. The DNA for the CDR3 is TGCGCCAGCAGCTTGGCGGTAGGCTCCTACGAGCAGTACTTC. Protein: CASSLAVGSYEQYF.

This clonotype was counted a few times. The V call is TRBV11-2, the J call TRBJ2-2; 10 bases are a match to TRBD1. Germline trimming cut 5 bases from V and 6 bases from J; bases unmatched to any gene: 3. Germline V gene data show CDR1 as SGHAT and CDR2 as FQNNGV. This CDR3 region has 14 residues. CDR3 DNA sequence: TGTGCCAGCAGCACCGGGACAGGGGCCGGGGAGCTGTTTTTT. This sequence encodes CASSTGTGAGELFF.

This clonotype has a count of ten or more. In DNA form, the CDR3 reads TGTGCCAGCAGTTCCCCCGGGACATTTTCTACTGGGGCCAACGTCCTGACTTTC. It specifies CASSSPGTFSTGANVLTF. The V call is TRBV12-3 or TRBV12-4, the J call TRBJ2-6; D may be TRBD1 (6 bases). CDR3 length equals 18 residues. Trimming took off 4 bases at V and 2 bases at J, with 18 bases between the two ends.

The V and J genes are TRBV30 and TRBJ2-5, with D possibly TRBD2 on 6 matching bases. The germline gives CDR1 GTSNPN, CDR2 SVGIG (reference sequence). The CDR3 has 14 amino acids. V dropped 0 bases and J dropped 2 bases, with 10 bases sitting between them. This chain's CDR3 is CAWSVLGGQETQYF. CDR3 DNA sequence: TGTGCCTGGAGTGTACTAGGAGGGCAAGAGACCCAGTACTTC.

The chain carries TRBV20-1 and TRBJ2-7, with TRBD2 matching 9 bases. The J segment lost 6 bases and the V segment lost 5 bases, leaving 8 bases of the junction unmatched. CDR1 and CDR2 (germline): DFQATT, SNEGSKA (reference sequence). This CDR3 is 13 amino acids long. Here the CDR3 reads CSAHLAGASEQYF. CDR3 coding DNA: TGCAGTGCTCATTTAGCGGGAGCGAGCGAGCAGTACTTC.

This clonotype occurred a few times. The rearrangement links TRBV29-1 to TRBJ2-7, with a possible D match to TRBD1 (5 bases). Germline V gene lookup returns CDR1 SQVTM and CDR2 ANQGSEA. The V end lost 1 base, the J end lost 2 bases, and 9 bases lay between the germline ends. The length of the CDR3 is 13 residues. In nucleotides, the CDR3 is TGCAGCGTTGAAGGGACATCAACCTACGAGCAGTACTTC. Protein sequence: CSVEGTSTYEQYF.

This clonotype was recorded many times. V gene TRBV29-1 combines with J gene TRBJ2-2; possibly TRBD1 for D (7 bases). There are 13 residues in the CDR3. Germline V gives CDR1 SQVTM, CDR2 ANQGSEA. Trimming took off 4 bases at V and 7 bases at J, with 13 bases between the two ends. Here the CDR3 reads CSVVQGGDGELFF. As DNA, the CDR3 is TGCAGCGTTGTTCAGGGGGGTGACGGGGAGCTGTTTTTT.

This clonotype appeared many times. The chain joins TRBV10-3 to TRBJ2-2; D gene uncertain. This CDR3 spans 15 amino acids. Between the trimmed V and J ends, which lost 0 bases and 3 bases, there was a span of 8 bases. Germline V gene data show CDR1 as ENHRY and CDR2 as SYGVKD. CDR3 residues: CAISESTGDTGELFF. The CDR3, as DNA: TGTGCCATCAGTGAGTCGACTGGGGACACCGGGGAGCTGTTTTTT.

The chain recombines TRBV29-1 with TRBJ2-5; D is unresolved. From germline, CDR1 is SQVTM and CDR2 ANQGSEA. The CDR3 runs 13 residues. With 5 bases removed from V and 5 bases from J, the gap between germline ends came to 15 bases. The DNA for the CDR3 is TGCAGCGTTCAAATAGCCGCGGAGGAGACCCAGTACTTC. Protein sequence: CSVQIAAEETQYF.

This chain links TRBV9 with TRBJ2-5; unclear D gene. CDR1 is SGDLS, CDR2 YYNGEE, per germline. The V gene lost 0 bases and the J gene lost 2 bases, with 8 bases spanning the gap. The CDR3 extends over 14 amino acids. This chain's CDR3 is CASSVAAYQETQYF. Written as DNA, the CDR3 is TGTGCCAGCAGCGTAGCGGCTTATCAAGAGACCCAGTACTTC.